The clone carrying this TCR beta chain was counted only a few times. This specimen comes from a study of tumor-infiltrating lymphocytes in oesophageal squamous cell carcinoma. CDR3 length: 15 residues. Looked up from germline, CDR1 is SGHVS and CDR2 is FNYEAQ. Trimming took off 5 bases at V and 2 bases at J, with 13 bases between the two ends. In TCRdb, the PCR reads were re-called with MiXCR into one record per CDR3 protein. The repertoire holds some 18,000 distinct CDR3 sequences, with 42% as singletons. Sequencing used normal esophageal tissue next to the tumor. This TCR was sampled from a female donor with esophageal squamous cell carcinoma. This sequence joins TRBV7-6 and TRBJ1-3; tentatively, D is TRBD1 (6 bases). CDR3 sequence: CASSQGPGTGNTIYF. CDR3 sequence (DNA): TGTGCCAGCAGCCAGGGGCCAGGGACTGGAAACACCATATATTTT.